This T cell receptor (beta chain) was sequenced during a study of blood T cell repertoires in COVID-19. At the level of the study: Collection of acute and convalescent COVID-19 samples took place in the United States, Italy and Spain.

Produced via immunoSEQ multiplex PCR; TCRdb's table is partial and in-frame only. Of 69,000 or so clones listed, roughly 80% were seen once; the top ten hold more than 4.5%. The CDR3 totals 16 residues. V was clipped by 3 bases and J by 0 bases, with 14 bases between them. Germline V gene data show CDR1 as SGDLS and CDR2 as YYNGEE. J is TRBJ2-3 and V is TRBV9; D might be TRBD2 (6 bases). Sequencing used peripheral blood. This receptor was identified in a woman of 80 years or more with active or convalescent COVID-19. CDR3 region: CASSGYSGVSTDTQYF. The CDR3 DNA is TGTGCCAGCAGCGGATACTCGGGGGTTAGCACAGATACGCAGTATTTT.